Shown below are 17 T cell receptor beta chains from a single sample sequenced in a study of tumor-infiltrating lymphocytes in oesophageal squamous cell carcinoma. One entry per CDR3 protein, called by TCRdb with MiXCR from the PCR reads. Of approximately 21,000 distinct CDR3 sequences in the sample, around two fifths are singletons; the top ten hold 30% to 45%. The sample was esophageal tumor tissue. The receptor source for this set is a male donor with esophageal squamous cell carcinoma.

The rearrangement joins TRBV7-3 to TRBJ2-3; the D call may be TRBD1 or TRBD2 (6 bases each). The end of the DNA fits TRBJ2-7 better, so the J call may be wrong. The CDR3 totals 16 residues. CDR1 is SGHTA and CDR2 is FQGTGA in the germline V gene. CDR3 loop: CASSLTGGSPSYEQYF. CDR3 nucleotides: TGTGCCAGCAGCTTAACGGGGGGCTCCCCATCCTACGAGCAGTACTTC.

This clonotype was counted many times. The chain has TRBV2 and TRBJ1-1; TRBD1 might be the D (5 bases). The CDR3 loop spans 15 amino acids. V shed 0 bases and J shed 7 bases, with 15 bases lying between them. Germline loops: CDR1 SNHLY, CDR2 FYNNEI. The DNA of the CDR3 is TGTGCCAGCAGTGAAGCGCTTAGGGGTATCGGTGAAGCTTTCTTT. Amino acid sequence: CASSEALRGIGEAFF.

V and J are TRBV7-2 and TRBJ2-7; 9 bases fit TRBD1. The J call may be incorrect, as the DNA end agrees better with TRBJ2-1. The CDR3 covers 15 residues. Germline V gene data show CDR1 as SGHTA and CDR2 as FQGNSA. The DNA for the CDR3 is TGTGCCAGCAGCCCGAAGGACAGGGGCTACAATGAGCAGTTCTTC. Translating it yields CASSPKDRGYNEQFF.

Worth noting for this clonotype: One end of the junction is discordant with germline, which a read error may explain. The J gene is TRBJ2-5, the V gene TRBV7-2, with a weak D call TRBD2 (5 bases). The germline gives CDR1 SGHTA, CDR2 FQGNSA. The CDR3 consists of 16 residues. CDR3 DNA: TGTGCCAGCAGCCCCGTATCGGCCGCGAACACCGGGGAGCTGTATTTT. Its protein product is CASSPVSAANTGELYF.

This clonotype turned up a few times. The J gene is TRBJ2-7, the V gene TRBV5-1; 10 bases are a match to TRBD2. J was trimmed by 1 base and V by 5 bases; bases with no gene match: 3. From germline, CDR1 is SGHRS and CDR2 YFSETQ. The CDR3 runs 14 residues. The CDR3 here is CASSWTSGSYEQYF. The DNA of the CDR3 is TGCGCCAGCAGTTGGACTAGCGGATCCTACGAGCAGTACTTC.

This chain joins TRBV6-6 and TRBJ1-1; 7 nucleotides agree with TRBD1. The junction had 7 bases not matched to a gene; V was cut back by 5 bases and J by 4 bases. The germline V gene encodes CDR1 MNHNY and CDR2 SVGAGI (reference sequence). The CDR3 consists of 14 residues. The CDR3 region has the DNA TGTGCCAGCAGTGGTAGGGGGCGGATCACTGAAGCTTTCTTT. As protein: CASSGRGRITEAFF.

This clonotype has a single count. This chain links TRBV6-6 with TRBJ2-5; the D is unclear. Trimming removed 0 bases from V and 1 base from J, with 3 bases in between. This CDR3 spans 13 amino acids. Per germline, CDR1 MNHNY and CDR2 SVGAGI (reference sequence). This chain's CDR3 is CASSYSGQETQYF. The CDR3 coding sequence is TGTGCCAGCAGTTACTCCGGCCAAGAGACCCAGTACTTC.

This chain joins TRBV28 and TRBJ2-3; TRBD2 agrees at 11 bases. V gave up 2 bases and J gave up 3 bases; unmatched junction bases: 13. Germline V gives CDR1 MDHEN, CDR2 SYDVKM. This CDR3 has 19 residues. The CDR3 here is CASSLLAGGQDIGTDTQYF. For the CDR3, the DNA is TGTGCCAGCAGTTTACTAGCGGGAGGCCAGGATATAGGGACAGATACGCAGTATTTT. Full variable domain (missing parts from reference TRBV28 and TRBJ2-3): DVKVTQSSRYLVKRTGEKVFLECVQDMDHENMFWYRQDPGLGLRLIYFSYDVKMKEKGDIPEGYSVSREKKERFSLILESASTNQTSMYLCASSLLAGGQDIGTDTQYFGPGTRLTVL.

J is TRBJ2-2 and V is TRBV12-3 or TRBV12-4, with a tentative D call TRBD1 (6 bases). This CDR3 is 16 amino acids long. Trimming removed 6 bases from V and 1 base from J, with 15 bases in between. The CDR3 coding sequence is TGTGCCAGCAGACTACCCGAACAGGGGAACACCGGGGAGCTGTTTTTT. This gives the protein CASRLPEQGNTGELFF.

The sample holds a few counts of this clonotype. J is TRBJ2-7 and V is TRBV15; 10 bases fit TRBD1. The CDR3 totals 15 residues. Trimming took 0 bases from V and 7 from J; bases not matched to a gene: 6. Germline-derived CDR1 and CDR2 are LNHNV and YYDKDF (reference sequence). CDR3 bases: TGTGCCACCAGCAGAGATATGGGACAGGGGTTTGAGCAGTACTTC. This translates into CATSRDMGQGFEQYF.

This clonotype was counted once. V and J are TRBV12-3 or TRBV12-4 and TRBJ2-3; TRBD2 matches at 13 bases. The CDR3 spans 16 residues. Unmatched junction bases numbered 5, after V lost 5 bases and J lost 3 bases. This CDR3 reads CASSPRTSGRTDTQYF. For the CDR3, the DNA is TGTGCCAGCAGTCCTAGGACTAGCGGGAGAACAGATACGCAGTATTTT.

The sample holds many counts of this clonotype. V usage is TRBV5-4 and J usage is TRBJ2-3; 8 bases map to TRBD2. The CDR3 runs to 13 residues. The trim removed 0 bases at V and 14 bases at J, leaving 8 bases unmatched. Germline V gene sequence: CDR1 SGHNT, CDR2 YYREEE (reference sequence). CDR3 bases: TGTGCCAGCAGCTTGGCTCAAGGGACTAGTAGGTATTTT. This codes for CASSLAQGTSRYF.

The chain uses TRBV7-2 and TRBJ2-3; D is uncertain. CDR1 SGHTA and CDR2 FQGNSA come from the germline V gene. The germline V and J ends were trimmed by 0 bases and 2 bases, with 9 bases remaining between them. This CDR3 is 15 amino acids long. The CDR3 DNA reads TGTGCCAGCAGCTTAGCCGGATCAGTCACAGATACGCAGTATTTT. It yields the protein CASSLAGSVTDTQYF.

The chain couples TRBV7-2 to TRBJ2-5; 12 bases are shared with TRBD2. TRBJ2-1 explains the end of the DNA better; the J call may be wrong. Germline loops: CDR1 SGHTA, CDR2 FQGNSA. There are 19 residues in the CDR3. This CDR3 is CASSLAVLAGGDAYNEQFF. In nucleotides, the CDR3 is TGTGCCAGCAGCTTAGCCGTACTAGCGGGAGGTGACGCCTACAATGAGCAGTTCTTC.

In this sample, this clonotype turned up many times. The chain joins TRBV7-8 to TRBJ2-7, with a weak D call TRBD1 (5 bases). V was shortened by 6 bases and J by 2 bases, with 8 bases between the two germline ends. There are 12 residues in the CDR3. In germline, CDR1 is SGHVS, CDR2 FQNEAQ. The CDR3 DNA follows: TGTGCCAGCAGAACAGGACCCTACGAGCAGTACTTC. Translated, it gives CASRTGPYEQYF.

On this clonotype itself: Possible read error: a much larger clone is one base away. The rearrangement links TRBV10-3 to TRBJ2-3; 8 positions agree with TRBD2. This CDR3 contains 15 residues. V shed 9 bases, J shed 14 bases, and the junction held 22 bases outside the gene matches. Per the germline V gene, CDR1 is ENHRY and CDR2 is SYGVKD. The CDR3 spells CAIRAGAVVAGELYF. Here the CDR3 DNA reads TGTGCCATAAGAGCGGGGGCAGTTGTGGCCGGGGAGCTGTATTTT.

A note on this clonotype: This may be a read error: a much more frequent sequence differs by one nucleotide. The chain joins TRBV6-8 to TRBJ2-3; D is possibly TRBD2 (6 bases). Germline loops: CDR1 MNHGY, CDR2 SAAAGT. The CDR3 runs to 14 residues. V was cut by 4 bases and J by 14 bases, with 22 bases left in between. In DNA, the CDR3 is TGTGCCAGCAGTTTGGAGGGGCCCACCGGGGAGCTGTATTTT. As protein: CASSLEGPTGELYF.